This TCR beta chain is from a study of beta chain features in type 1 diabetes (dated by TCRdb to 2017 to 2018). With regard to the full study: Mean age, gender distribution, total cell number and subset yield did not differ between patients and healthy donors. A total of some 110 million sorted cells were examined across all samples, and a strong correlation was observed between cell number per subset and RNA yield. The study compared TCRB repertoires of sorted circulating CD4+ T cell subsets between recently diagnosed type 1 diabetes patients and matched healthy donors. Naive and central memory subsets were obtained from all 30 or so donors, but regulatory and stem cell-like memory subsets were isolated from only 8 patients and roughly 8 healthy donors. General findings and caveats noted by the study authors: Because cDNA was sequenced instead of genomic DNA, activated cells with high expression could be over-represented, although the groups did not differ in activation or CD3 levels. PCR might favor shorter templates, but patient and control samples were amplified and corrected together, so any skew would affect both groups equally. Only small numbers of individuals were included in the HLA sub-analyses, which left unresolved whether HLA type had any influence on TCRB rearrangement. Naive, central memory and regulatory TCRB repertoires appeared to be more similar among patients than among healthy donors. At VDJ recombination sites, type 1 diabetes patients had fewer insertions and more deleted nucleotides, which implies abnormalities in thymic rearrangement. Type 1 diabetes patients showed a moderate but significant shortening of TCRB CDR3 length in all four CD4+ subsets.

All of the isolated RNA was reverse transcribed with the High Capacity cDNA Reverse Transcription Kit, so expressed TCRB transcripts were sequenced. Naive, central memory and regulatory T cell samples underwent deep immunoSEQ sequencing, averaging around 3.6 million total reads per sample. Sorted cells were lysed in RLT buffer and RNA was extracted with DNase-treated RNeasy Micro or Mini kits, depending on cell number. Each cell subset was processed separately to prevent cross-contamination, with patient and healthy donor samples processed together. The immunoSEQ multiplex PCR was used to amplify TCRB sequences from cDNA, generating 87-bp fragments that spanned the CDR3 region. The amplicons were sequenced using the Illumina HiSeq platform. The source study handled its data this way. PCR bias was corrected computationally using synthetic template baselines, and reads within Hamming distance 2 were collapsed, with unmergeable singletons discarded. By aligning reads against IMGT, V, D and J genes, CDR3 length, and insertions or deletions at six rearrangement sites were assigned. Within each subset, clonotype counts were normalized to sorted cell number, after which true diversity and Gini coefficients were computed with the tcR R package. The overlap coefficient, calculated on TCRB nucleotide sequences, was used to quantify repertoire sharing. As a proxy for the pre-selection repertoire, out-of-frame TCRB sequences from naive cells were analyzed. Entries here come from immuneACCESS through TCRdb and include only in-frame sequences with V and J called. Some clones fail to appear in such tables; in the studies checked, an unresolved V gene covers under half of the shortfall, and the cause of the remainder is unknown. D and trimming come from the DNA, and the V and J calls and clone size come from that table. The sample contains roughly 340,000 clones, approximately 12% of them found a single time. Jointly, the top ten make up roughly 0.015% of the sample.

On this clone: Its antigen is unknown. No base quality values were provided; no much bigger clone lies one nucleotide off.

Each donor gave one peripheral blood draw, averaging approximately 110 mL, which was collected into heparinised tubes. A BD FACSAria II was used to sort naive, central memory, regulatory and stem cell-like memory CD4+ T cells with a panel that included CD45RO, CCR7, CD25, CD127, CD95 and CD27. Purity was above 95% for every sorted population. PBMCs were isolated immediately by Lymphoprep density gradient centrifugation and stained directly without culture. So that batch effects would be minimized, each experiment stained and sorted samples in pairs, pairing one healthy donor with one patient. From the cysteine through the phenylalanine, the CDR3 covers 14 amino acids. Just CDR3 DNA is preserved here, 42 bases in frame from base 1. Trimming leaves V shorter by 2 bases and J shorter by 3 bases, with the junction holding 4 bases beyond the gene matches. CDR1 MNHEY and CDR2 SVGAGI are derived from the germline V gene.

The sequenced material came from naive CD4+ T cells from blood. The sample's cell subset or site label is to be understood as: true naive CD4+ T cells. This sequence was found in a woman between 18 and 30 years old with type 1 diabetes. Recombination joined TRBV6-5 with TRBJ2-7, and 7 bases in between align with TRBD2. Here is the DNA: TGTGCCAGCAGTTACGGTGCGGGAGTCTACGAGCAGTACTTC. It codes for CASSYGAGVYEQYF.